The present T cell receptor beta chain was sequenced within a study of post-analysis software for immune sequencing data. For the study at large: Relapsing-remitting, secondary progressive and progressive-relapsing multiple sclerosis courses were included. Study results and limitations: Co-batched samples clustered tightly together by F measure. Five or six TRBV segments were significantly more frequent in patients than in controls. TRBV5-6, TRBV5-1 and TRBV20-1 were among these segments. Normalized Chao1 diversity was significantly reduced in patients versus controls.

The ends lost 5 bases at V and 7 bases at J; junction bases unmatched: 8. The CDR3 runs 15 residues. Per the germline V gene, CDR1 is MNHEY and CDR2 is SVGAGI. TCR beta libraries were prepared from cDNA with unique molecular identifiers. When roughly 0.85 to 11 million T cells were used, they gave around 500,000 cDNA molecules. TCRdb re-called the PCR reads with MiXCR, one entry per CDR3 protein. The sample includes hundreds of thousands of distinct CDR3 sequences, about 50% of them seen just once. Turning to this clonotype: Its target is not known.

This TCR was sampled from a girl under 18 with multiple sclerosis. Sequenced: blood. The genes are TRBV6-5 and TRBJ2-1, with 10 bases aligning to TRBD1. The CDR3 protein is CASSDPGQGKNEQFF. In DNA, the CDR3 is TGTGCCAGCAGTGATCCGGGACAGGGGAAGAATGAGCAGTTCTTC.